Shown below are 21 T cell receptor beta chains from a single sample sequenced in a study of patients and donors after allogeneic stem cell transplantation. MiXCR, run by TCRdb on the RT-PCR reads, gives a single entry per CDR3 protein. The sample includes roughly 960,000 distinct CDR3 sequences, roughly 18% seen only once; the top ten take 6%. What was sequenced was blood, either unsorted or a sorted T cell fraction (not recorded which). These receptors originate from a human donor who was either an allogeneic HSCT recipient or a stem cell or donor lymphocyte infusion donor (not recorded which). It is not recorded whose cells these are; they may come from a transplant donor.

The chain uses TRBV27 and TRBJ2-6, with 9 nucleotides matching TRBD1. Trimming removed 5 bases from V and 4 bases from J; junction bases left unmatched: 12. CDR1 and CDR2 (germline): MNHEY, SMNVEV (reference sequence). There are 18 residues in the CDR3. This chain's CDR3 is CASSPRPQGALGANVLTF. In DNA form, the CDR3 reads TGTGCCAGCAGTCCTCGTCCACAGGGGGCTTTGGGGGCCAACGTCCTGACTTTC.

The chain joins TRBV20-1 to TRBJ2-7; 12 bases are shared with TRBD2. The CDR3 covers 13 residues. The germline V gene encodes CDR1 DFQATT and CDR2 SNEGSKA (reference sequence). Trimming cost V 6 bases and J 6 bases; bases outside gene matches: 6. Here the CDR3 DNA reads TGCAGTGCCTCGACTAGCGGGAGTCGCGAGCAGTACTTC. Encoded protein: CSASTSGSREQYF.

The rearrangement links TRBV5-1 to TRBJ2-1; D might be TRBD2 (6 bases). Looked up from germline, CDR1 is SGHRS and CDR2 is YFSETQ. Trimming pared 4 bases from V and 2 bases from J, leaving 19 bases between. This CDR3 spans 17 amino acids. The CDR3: CASSPGDGKIAYNEQFF. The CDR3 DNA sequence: TGCGCCAGCAGCCCGGGGGACGGGAAAATAGCCTACAATGAGCAGTTCTTC.

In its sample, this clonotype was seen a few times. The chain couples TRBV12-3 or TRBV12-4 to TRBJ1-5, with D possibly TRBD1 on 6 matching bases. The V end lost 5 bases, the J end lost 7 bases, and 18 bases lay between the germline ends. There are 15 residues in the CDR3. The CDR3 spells CASSPTASGGQPQHF. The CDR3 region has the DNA TGTGCCAGCAGTCCTACAGCCTCGGGGGGCCAGCCCCAGCATTTT.

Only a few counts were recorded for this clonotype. The CDR3 sequence is CASSLSGHQISGANVLTF. The CDR3 nucleotides are TGTGCCAGCAGTTTATCGGGACACCAGATCTCTGGGGCCAACGTCCTGACTTTC. The rearrangement uses TRBV27 and TRBJ2-6; possibly TRBD1 for D (6 bases). Trimming shortened V by 0 bases and J by 0 bases, and 12 bases separated the two germline ends. CDR1 MNHEY and CDR2 SMNVEV come from the germline V gene (reference sequence). This CDR3 is 18 amino acids long.

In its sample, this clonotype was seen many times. CDR3 amino acids: CASSQSRGRSEQFF. CDR3 coding DNA: TGCGCCAGCAGCCAATCCAGGGGGCGAAGTGAGCAGTTCTTC. The V and J genes are TRBV4-3 and TRBJ2-1; 8 bases line up with TRBD1. The CDR3 has 14 amino acids. The V segment lost 2 bases and the J segment 9 bases; nucleotides outside the gene matches: 6. From germline, CDR1 is LGHNA and CDR2 YSLEER.

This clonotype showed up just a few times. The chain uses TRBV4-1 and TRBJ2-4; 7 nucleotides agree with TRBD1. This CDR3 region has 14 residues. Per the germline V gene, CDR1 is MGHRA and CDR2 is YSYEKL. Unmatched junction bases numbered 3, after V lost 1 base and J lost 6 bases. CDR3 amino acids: CASSQAAGGNIQYF. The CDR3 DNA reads TGCGCCAGCAGCCAAGCGGCAGGGGGAAACATTCAGTACTTC.

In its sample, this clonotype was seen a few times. CDR3 loop: CAGTTNTGELFF. CDR3 nucleotide sequence: TGTGCCGGGACTACCAACACCGGGGAGCTGTTTTTT. V and J are TRBV11-2 and TRBJ2-2, with 7 positions matching TRBD2. V lost 11 bases to trimming and J lost 2 bases; unmatched junction nucleotides: 2. CDR1 and CDR2 (germline): SGHAT, FQNNGV. This CDR3 comprises 12 residues.

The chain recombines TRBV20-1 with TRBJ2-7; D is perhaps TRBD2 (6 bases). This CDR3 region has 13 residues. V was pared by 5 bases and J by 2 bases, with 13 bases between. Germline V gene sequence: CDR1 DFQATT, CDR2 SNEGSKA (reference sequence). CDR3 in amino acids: CSARAWGAYEQYF. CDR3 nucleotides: TGCAGTGCTCGAGCCTGGGGGGCCTACGAGCAGTACTTC.

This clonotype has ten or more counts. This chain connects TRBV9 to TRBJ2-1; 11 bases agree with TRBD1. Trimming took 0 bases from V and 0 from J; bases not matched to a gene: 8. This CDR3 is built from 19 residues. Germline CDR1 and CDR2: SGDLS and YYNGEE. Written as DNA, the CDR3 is TGTGCCAGCAGCGTAGATGGACAGGGGGCGACCTTCTCCTACAATGAGCAGTTCTTC. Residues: CASSVDGQGATFSYNEQFF.

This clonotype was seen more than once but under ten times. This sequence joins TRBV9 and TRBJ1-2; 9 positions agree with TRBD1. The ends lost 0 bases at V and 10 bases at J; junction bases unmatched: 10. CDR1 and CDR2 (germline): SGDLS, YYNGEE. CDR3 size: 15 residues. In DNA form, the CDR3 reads TGTGCCAGCAGCGTAGACTTGAGACAGGGGGACTCCTACACCTTC. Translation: CASSVDLRQGDSYTF.

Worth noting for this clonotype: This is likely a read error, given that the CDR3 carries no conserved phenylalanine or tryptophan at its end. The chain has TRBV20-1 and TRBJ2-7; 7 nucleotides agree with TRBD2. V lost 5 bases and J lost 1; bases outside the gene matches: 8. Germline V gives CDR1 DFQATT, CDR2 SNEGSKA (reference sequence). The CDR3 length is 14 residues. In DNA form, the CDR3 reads TGCAGTGCTCCCTCGGGACTAACATCCTACGAGCAGTACTTA. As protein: CSAPSGLTSYEQYL.

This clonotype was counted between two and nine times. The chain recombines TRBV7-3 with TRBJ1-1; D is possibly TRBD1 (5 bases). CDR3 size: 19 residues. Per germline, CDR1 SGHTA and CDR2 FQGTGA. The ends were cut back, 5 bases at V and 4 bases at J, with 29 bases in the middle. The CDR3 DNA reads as TGTGCCAGCAGCGGGATAGGGTTCCGGGACCTGGAGGGCCCCACTGAAGCTTTCTTT. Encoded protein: CASSGIGFRDLEGPTEAFF.

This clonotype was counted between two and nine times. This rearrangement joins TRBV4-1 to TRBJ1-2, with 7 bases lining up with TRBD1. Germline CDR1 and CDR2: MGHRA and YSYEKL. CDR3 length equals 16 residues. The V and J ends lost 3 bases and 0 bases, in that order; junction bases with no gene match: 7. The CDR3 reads CASSQDRNRANYGYTF. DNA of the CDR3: TGCGCCAGCAGCCAGGACAGGAATCGGGCTAACTATGGCTACACCTTC.

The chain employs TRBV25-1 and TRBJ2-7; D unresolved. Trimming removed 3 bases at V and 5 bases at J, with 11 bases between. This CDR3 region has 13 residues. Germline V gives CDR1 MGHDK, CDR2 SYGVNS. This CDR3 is CASSDDKNHEQYF. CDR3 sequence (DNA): TGTGCCAGCAGTGATGACAAGAACCACGAGCAGTACTTC.

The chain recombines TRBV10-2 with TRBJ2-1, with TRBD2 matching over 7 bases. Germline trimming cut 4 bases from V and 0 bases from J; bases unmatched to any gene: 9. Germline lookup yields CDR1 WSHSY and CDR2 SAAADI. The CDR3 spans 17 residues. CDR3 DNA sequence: TGCGCCAGCAGTGGCTGGCTAGCGGATAGCTCCTACAATGAGCAGTTCTTC. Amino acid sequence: CASSGWLADSSYNEQFF.

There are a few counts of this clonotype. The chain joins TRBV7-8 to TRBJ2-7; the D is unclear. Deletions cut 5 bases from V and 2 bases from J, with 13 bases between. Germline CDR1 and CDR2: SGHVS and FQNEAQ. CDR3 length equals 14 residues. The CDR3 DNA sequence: TGTGCCAGCAGCCGACCCCAGAATACCTACGAGCAGTACTTC. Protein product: CASSRPQNTYEQYF. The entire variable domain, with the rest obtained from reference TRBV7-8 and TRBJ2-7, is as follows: GAGVSQSPRYKVAKRGQDVALRCDPISGHVSLFWYQQALGQGPEFLTYFQNEAQLDKSGLPSDRFFAERPEGSVSTLKIQRTQQEDSAVYLCASSRPQNTYEQYFGPGTRLTVT.

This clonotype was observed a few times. The CDR3 coding sequence is TGCAGCGTTGCTTGGGAGGAAGCTTTCTTT. Amino acid sequence: CSVAWEEAFF. The chain joins TRBV29-1 to TRBJ1-1; D not certain. The V end lost 4 bases, the J end lost 8 bases, and 8 bases lay between the germline ends. Germline loops: CDR1 SQVTM, CDR2 ANQGSEA. The CDR3 consists of 10 residues.

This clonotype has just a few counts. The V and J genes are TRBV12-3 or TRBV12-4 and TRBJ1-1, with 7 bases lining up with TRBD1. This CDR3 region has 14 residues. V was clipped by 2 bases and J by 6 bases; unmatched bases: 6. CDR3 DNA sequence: TGTGCCAGCAGTTTAACTAGGGGGCCCTCTGAAGCTTTCTTT. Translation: CASSLTRGPSEAFF.

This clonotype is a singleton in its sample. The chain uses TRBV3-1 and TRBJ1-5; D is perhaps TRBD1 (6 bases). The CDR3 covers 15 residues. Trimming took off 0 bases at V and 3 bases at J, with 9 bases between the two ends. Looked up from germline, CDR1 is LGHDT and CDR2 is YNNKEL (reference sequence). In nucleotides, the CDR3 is TGTGCCAGCAGCCAAGAGCGGGGGCTCAATCAGCCCCAGCATTTT. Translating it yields CASSQERGLNQPQHF.

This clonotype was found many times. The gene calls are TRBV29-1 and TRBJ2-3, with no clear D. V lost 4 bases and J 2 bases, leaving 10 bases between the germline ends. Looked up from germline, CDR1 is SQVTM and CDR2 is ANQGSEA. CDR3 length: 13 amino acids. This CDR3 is CSVAGRSTDTQYF. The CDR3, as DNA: TGCAGCGTTGCGGGCCGATCCACAGATACGCAGTATTTT.